The 2 T cell receptor beta chains listed next were all sequenced from one sample in a study of CD8 T cells in Susac syndrome (dated by TCRdb to between 2019 and 2020). The library came from the immunoSEQ multiplex PCR assay. RNA was extracted using the RNeasy kit, and roughly 0.45 to 1 ug of the RNA was reverse transcribed with random hexamers. Using fastp trimming at Q25 and MiXCR clonotype assembly, TCRdb reanalyzed the public sequencing data and kept in-frame beta chains. Every CDR3 protein is listed once, alongside the most common genes and DNA of its rows. A total of 200,000 or so distinct CDR3 sequences appear in this sample, almost 96% of them only once. Jointly, the top ten make up 0.093% of the sample. Specimen: CD4+ T cells from PBMCs. The receptor source for this set is a human donor with multiple sclerosis.

The rearrangement links TRBV5-1 to TRBJ2-5, with D tentatively TRBD1 (5 bases). Germline assignment: CDR1 SGHRS and CDR2 YFSETQ. Trimming stripped 0 bases from V and 11 bases from J, with 11 bases between. The CDR3 loop spans 12 amino acids. CDR3 DNA sequence: TGCGCCAGCAGCTTGGCCAAGGGGTGGCAGTACTTC. Translated: CASSLAKGWQYF.

The chain has TRBV20-1 and TRBJ1-5; no definite D call. The CDR3 covers 15 residues. Germline CDR1 reads DFQATT; CDR2 reads SNEGSKA (reference sequence). V was clipped by 0 bases and J by 3 bases, with 12 bases between them. CDR3 sequence (DNA): TGCAGTGCTAGAGATTCCAGAAGGGCCAATCAGCCCCAGCATTTT. The encoded protein is CSARDSRRANQPQHF.